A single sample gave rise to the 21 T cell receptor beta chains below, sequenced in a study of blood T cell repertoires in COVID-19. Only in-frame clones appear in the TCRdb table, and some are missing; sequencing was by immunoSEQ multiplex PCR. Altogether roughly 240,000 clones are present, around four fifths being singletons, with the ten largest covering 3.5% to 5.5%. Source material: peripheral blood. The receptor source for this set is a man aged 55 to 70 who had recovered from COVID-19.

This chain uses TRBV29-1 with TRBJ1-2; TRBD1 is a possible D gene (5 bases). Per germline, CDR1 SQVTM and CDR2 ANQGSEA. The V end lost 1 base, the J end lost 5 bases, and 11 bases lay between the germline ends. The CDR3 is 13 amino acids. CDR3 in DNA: TGCAGCGTTGAAGCCGGAGCAGGGTATGGCTACACCTTC. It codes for CSVEAGAGYGYTF.

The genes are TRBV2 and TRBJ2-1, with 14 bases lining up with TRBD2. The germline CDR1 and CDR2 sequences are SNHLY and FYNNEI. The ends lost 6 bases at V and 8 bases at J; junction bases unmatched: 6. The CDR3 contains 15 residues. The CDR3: CASREGLAGVYEQFF. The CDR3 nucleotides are TGTGCCAGCAGGGAGGGACTAGCGGGAGTCTATGAGCAGTTCTTC. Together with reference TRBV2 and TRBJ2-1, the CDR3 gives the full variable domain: EPEVTQTPSHQVTQMGQEVILRCVPISNHLYFYWYRQILGQKVEFLVSFYNNEISEKSEIFDDQFSVERPDGSNFTLKIRSTKLEDSAMYFCASREGLAGVYEQFFGPGTRLTVL.

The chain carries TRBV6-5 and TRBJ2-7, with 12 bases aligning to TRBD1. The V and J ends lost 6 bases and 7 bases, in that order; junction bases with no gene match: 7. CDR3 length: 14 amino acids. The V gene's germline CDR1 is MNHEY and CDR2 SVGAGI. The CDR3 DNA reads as TGTGCCAGCAGCCGGGACAGGGGGCCAGGGGAGCAGTACTTC. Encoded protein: CASSRDRGPGEQYF.

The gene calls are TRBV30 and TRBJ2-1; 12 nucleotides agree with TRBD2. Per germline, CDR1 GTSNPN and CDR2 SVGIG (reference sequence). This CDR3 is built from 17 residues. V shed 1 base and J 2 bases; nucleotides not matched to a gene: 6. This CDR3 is CAWSAGRLAGAYNEQFF. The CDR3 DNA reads TGTGCCTGGAGTGCGGGCCGACTAGCGGGAGCCTACAATGAGCAGTTCTTC.

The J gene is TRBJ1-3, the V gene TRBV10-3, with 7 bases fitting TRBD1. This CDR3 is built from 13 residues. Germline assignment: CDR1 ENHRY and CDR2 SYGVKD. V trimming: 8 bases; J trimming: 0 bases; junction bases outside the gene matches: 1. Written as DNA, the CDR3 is TGTGCCATCGGACAGGCCTCTGGAAACACCATATATTTT. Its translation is CAIGQASGNTIYF.

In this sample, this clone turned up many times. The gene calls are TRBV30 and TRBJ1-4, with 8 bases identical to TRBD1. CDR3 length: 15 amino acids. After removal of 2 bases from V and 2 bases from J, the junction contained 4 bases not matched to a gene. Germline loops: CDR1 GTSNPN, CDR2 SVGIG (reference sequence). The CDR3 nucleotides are TGTGCCTGGAGTAAGGACAGGGTGACTAATGAAAAACTGTTTTTT. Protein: CAWSKDRVTNEKLFF.

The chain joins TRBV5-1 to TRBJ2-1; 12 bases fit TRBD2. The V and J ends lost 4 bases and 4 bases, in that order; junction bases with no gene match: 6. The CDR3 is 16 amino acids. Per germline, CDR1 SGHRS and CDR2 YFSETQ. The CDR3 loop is CASSVGTSGRYNEQFF. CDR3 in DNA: TGCGCCAGCAGCGTCGGAACTAGCGGGAGGTACAATGAGCAGTTCTTC.

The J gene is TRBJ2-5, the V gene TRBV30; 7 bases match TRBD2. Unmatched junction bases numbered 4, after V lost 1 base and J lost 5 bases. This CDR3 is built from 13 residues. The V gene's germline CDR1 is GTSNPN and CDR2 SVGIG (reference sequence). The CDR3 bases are TGTGCCTGGAGTGCCCAGGGAGGGGAGACCCAGTACTTC. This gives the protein CAWSAQGGETQYF. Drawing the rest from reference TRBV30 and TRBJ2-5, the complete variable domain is SQTIHQWPATLVQPVGSPLSLECTVEGTSNPNLYWYRQAAGRGLQLLFYSVGIGQISSEVPQNLSASRPQDRQFILSSKKLLLSDSGFYLCAWSAQGGETQYFGPGTRLLVL.

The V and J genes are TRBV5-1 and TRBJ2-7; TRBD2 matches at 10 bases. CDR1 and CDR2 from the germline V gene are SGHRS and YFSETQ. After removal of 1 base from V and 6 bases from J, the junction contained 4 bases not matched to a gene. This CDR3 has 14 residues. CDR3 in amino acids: CASSLSGGAGEQYF. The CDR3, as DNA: TGCGCCAGCAGCTTGAGCGGGGGGGCAGGCGAGCAGTACTTC.

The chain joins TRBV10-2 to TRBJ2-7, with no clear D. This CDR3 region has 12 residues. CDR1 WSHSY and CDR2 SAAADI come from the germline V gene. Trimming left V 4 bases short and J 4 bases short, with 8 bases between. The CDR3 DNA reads TGCGCCAGCAGTGTAACGGAGTACGAGCAGTACTTC. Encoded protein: CASSVTEYEQYF.

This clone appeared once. The CDR3 loop is CASSERDRGLLETQYF. The CDR3 nucleotides read TGTGCCAGCAGTGAAAGGGACAGGGGGCTTCTAGAGACCCAGTACTTC. The rearrangement links TRBV6-1 to TRBJ2-5; 12 bases match TRBD1. Per the germline V gene, CDR1 is MNHNS and CDR2 is SASEGT. The length of the CDR3 is 16 residues. V was pared by 2 bases and J by 4 bases, with 5 bases of the junction left unmatched.

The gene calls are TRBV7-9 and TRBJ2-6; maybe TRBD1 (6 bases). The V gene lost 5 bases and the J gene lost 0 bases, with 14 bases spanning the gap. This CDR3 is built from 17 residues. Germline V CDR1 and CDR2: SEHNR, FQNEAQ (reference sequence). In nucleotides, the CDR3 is TGTGCCAGCAGCCCGGACAGTCTGGCCTCTGGGGCCAACGTCCTGACTTTC. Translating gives CASSPDSLASGANVLTF.

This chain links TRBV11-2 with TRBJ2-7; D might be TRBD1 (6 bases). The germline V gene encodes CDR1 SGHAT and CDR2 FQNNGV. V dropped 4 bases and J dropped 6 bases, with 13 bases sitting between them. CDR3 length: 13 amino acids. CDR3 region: CASSSPWGLEQYF. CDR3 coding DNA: TGTGCCAGCAGCTCCCCGTGGGGGCTCGAGCAGTACTTC. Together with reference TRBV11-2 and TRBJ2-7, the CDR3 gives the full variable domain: EAGVAQSPRYKIIEKRQSVAFWCNPISGHATLYWYQQILGQGPKLLIQFQNNGVVDDSQLPKDRFSAERLKGVDSTLKIQPAKLEDSAVYLCASSSPWGLEQYFGPGTRLTVT.

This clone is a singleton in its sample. CDR3 amino acids: CAISDYGVYEQFF. The CDR3 bases are TGTGCCATCAGTGATTACGGGGTGTATGAGCAGTTCTTC. The gene calls are TRBV10-3 and TRBJ2-1, with D tentatively TRBD2 (5 bases). Trimming pared 3 bases from V and 8 bases from J, leaving 11 bases between. The CDR3 totals 13 residues. The germline V gene has CDR1 ENHRY and CDR2 SYGVKD.

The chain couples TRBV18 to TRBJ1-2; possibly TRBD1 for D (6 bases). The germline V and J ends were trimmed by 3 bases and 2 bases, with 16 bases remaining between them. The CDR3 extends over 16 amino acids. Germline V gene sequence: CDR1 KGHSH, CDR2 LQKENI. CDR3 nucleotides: TGTGCCAGCTCACCGGACAGAGTGAAGACGAACTATGGCTACACCTTC. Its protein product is CASSPDRVKTNYGYTF.

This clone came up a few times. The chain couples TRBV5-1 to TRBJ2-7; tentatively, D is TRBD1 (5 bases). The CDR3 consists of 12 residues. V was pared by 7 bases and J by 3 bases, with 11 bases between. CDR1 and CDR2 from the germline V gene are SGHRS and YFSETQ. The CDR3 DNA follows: TGCGCCAGCTCAGGGCTTCTCTACGAGCAGTACTTC. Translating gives CASSGLLYEQYF.

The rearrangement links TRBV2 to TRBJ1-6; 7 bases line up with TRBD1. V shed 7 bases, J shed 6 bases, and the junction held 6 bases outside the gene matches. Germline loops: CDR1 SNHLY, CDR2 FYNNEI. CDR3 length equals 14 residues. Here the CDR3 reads CASISYRGNSPLHF. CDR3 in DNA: TGTGCCAGCATTTCCTACAGGGGTAATTCACCCCTCCACTTT.

CDR3 loop: CASSQVLMGVNEAFF. CDR3 DNA sequence: TGCGCCAGCAGCCAAGTTCTCATGGGAGTAAATGAAGCTTTCTTT. This chain links TRBV4-1 with TRBJ1-1, with D uncertain. Germline V lookup: CDR1 MGHRA, CDR2 YSYEKL. With 1 base removed from V and 7 bases from J, the gap between germline ends came to 16 bases. This CDR3 comprises 15 residues.

In nucleotides, the CDR3 is TGTGCCAGCAGACCCCGAGCGACCGGGGAGCTGTTTTTT. It specifies CASRPRATGELFF. J is TRBJ2-2 and V is TRBV12-3 or TRBV12-4; the D is unclear. Trimming removed 6 bases from V and 5 bases from J, with 10 bases in between. The length of the CDR3 is 13 residues.

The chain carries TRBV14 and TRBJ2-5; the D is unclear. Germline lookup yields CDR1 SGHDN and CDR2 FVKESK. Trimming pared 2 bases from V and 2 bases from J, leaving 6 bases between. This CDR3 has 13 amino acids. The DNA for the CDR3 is TGTGCCAGCAGCCAACAGTTACAAGAGACCCAGTACTTC. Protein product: CASSQQLQETQYF.

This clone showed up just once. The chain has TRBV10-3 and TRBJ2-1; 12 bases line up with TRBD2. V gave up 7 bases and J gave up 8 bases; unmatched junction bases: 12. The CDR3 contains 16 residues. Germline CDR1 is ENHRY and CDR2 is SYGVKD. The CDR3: CAIKRTSGTGSDEQFF. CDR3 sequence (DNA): TGTGCCATCAAAAGGACTAGCGGGACAGGGAGCGATGAGCAGTTCTTC.